This TCR beta chain comes out of a study of graft-versus-host responses after intestinal transplantation. Profiled with immunoSEQ multiplex PCR; TCRdb holds only in-frame clones, not every one. The sample shows 12,000 or so clones, 60% to 75% of them seen only once. Trimming left V 5 bases short and J 2 bases short, with 19 bases between. CDR1 LGHNA and CDR2 YNFKEQ come from the germline V gene. CDR3 length equals 16 residues. From the graft tissue, intraepithelial and lamina propria lymphocytes were released through processing. V gene TRBV4-2 combines with J gene TRBJ2-7, with D perhaps TRBD2 (7 bases). This sample comprised ileum tissue, obtained about 150 days after intestinal transplantation. The TCR comes from a human patient who received an intestinal transplant, so some T cells may come from the graft donor. CDR3 loop: CASSVRGGGATYEQYF. In DNA, the CDR3 is TGTGCCAGCAGCGTCCGGGGAGGGGGGGCCACCTACGAGCAGTACTTC.